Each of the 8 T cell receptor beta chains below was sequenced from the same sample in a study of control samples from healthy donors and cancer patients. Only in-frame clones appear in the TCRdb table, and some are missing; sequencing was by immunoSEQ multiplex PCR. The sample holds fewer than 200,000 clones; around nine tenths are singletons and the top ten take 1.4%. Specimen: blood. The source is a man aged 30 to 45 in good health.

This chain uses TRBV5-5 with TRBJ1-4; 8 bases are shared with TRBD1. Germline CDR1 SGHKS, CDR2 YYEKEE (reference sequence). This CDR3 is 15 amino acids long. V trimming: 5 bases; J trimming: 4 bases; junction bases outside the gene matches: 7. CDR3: CASSHPGQDNEKLFF. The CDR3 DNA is TGTGCCAGCAGTCACCCGGGACAGGATAATGAAAAACTGTTTTTT.

The CDR3 DNA is TGTGCCTGGAGCCTCGGGGACAGGGCCCGAGGACAGCCCCAGCATTTT. Translation gives CAWSLGDRARGQPQHF. V and J are TRBV30 and TRBJ1-5, with 9 nucleotides matching TRBD1. V dropped 3 bases and J dropped 7; count of bases not matched to a gene: 13. CDR3 length: 16 amino acids. Germline lookup yields CDR1 GTSNPN and CDR2 SVGIG (reference sequence).

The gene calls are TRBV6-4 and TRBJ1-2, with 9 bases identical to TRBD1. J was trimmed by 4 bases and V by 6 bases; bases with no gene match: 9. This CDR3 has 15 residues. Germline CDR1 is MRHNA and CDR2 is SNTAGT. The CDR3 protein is CASSEGTGGFYGYTF. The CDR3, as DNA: TGTGCCAGCAGCGAGGGTACAGGGGGCTTCTATGGCTACACCTTC.

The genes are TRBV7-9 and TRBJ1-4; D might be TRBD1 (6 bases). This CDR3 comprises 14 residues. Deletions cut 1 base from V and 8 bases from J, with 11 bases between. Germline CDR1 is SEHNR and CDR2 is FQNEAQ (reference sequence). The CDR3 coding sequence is TGTGCCAGCAGCTTAGGGGGGGCGCAAGAAAAACTGTTTTTT. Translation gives CASSLGGAQEKLFF.

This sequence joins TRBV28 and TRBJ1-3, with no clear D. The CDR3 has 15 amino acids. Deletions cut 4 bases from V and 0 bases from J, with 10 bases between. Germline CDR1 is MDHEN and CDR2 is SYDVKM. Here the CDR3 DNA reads TGTGCCAGCAGTTCCAGCCCATTCTCTGGAAACACCATATATTTT. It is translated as CASSSSPFSGNTIYF.

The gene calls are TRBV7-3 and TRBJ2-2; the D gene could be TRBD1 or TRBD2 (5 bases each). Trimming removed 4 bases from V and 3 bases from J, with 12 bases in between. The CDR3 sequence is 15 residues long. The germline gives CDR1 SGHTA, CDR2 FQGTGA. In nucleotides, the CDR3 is TGTGCCAGCAGCTCGGCTACGGGGCACACCGGGGAGCTGTTTTTT. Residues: CASSSATGHTGELFF. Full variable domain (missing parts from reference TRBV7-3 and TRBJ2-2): GAGVSQTPSNKVTEKGKYVELRCDPISGHTALYWYRQSLGQGPEFLIYFQGTGAADDSGLPNDRFFAVRPEGSVSTLKIQRTERGDSAVYLCASSSATGHTGELFFGEGSRLTVL.

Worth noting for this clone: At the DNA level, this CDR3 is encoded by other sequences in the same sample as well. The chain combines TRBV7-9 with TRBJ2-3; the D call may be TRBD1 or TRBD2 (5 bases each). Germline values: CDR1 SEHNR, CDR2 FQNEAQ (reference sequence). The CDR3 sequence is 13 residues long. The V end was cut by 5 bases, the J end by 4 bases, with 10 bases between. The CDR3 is CASSPRGPDTQYF. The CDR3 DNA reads TGTGCCAGCAGCCCGAGGGGCCCAGATACGCAGTATTTT.

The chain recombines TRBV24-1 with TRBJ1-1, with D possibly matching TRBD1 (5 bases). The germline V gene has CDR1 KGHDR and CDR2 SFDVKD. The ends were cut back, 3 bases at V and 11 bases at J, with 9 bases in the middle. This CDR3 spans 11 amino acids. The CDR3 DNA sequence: TGTGCCACCAGTGATAAGGGGCGGGCTTTCTTT. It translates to CATSDKGRAFF.